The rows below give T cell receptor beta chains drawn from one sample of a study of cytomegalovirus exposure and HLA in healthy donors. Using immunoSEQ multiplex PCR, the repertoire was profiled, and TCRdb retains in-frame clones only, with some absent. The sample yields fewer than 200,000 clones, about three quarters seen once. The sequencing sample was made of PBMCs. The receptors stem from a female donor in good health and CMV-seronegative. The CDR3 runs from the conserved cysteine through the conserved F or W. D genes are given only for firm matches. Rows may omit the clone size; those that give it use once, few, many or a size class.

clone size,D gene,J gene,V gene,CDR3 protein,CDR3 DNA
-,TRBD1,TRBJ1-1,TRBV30,CAWSRGQAEAFF,TGTGCCTGGAGTCGCGGACAGGCTGAAGCTTTCTTT
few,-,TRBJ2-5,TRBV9,CASSSGQFQETQYF,TGTGCCAGCAGCTCCGGACAGTTCCAAGAGACCCAGTACTTC
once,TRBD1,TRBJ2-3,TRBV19,CASTGQGITTDTQYF,TGTGCCAGTACGGGACAGGGAATAACCACAGATACGCAGTATTTT
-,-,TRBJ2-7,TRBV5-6,CASSLGGPGGRSDEQYF,TGTGCCAGCAGCTTGGGGGGGCCAGGAGGTAGGTCGGACGAGCAGTACTTC
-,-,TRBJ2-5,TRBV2,CASSDQQEQETQYF,TGTGCCAGCAGTGATCAGCAGGAACAAGAGACCCAGTACTTC
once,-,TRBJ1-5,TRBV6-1,CASSEAGQGLISNQPQHF,TGTGCCAGCAGTGAAGCGGGCCAGGGTTTAATTAGCAATCAGCCCCAGCATTTT
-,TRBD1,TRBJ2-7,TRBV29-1,CSVVGQGLDEQYF,TGCAGCGTTGTAGGACAGGGTCTCGACGAGCAGTACTTC
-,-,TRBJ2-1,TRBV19,CASRGGKSSYNEQFF,TGTGCCAGTAGGGGCGGGAAGAGCTCCTACAATGAGCAGTTCTTC
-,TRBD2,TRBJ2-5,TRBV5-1,CASSFGRTSGGLYQETQYF,TGCGCCAGCAGCTTTGGCCGGACTAGCGGGGGGTTGTACCAAGAGACCCAGTACTTC
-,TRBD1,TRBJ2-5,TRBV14,CASSQGVQGAIQTQYF,TGTGCCAGCAGCCAAGGGGTTCAGGGGGCGATACAGACCCAGTACTTC
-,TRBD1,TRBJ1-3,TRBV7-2,CASSFRTGSGNTIYF,TGTGCCAGCAGCTTCAGGACAGGGTCGGGAAACACCATATATTTT
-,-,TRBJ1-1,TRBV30,CAWSSVLGTEAFF,TGTGCCTGGAGTAGCGTCTTAGGCACTGAAGCTTTCTTT
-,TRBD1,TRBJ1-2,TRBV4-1,CASSQDPGTGVNYGYTF,TGCGCCAGCAGCCAAGATCCCGGGACAGGAGTTAACTATGGCTACACCTTC
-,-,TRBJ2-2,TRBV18,CASSPATTVTGELFF,TGTGCCAGCTCACCAGCTACGACAGTCACCGGGGAGCTGTTTTTT
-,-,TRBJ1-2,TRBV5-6,CASSSGLYYGYTF,TGTGCCAGCAGCTCGGGACTGTACTATGGCTACACCTTC
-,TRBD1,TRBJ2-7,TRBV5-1,CASRTDRDEQYF,TGCGCCAGCAGGACGGACAGGGACGAGCAGTACTTC
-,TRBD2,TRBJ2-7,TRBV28,CASSSLSNSGTSYEQYF,TGTGCCAGCAGCTCATTATCCAATAGCGGGACCTCCTACGAGCAGTACTTC
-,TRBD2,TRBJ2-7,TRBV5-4,CASSPRTSGPYEQYF,TGTGCCAGCAGCCCACGGACTAGCGGGCCGTACGAGCAGTACTTC
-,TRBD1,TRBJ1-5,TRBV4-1,CASSHRQGAGNQPQHF,TGCGCCAGCAGCCACCGACAGGGGGCTGGCAATCAGCCCCAGCATTTT
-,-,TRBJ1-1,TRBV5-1,CASSLTGFDTEAFF,TGCGCCAGCAGCTTGACAGGGTTTGACACTGAAGCTTTCTTT
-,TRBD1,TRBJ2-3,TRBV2,CASKLLGGTGPMTDTQYF,TGTGCCAGCAAATTATTAGGGGGGACAGGGCCTATGACAGATACGCAGTATTTT
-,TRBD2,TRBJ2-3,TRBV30,CAWGRVTGTRDTQYF,TGTGCCTGGGGGAGGGTGACGGGGACCCGCGATACGCAGTATTTT
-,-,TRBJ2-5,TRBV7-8,CASSDSPGAGTQETQYF,TGTGCCAGCAGCGATAGTCCCGGGGCGGGAACGCAAGAGACCCAGTACTTC
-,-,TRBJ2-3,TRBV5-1,CASSKGPEDTQYF,TGCGCCAGCAGCAAGGGGCCCGAAGATACGCAGTATTTT
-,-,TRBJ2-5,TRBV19,CASEGPPGETQYF,TGTGCCAGTGAGGGCCCGCCGGGGGAGACCCAGTACTTC
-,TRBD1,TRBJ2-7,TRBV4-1,CASSQAGPGDRGHEQYF,TGCGCCAGCAGCCAAGCGGGCCCAGGGGACAGGGGCCACGAGCAGTACTTC
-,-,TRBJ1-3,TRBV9,CASSRGGPGNTIYF,TGTGCCAGCAGCAGAGGAGGCCCTGGAAACACCATATATTTT
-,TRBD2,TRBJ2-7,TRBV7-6,CASSLGPGTSLSEEYF,TGTGCCAGCAGCCTAGGCCCTGGGACTAGCCTAAGCGAGGAGTACTTC
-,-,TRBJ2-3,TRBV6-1,CASRVNRALSTDTQYF,TGTGCCAGCCGTGTAAACAGGGCGCTTAGCACAGATACGCAGTATTTT
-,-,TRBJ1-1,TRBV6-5,CASSYSSVRNTEAFF,TGTGCCAGCAGTTACTCGTCCGTTCGGAACACTGAAGCTTTCTTT
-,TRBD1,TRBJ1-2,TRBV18,CASSEKGQGMGYTF,TGTGCCAGCTCCGAGAAGGGACAGGGGATGGGCTACACCTTC
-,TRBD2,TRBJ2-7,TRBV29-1,CSAGLAGSYEQYF,TGCAGCGCCGGACTAGCGGGTTCCTACGAGCAGTACTTC
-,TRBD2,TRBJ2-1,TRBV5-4,CASSPTSGLNYNEQFF,TGTGCCAGCAGCCCCACTAGCGGCCTTAACTACAATGAGCAGTTCTTC